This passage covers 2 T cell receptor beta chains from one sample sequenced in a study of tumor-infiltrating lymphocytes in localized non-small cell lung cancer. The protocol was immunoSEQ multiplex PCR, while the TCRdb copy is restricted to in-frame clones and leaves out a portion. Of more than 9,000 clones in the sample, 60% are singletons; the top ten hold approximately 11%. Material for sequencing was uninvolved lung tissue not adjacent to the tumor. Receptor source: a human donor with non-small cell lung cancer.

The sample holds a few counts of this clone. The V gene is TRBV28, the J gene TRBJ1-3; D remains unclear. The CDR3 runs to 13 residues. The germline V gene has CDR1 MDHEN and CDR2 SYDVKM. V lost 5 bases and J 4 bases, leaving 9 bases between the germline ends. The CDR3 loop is CASSLQTGNTIYF. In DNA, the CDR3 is TGTGCCAGCAGTCTCCAGACGGGAAACACCATATATTTT.

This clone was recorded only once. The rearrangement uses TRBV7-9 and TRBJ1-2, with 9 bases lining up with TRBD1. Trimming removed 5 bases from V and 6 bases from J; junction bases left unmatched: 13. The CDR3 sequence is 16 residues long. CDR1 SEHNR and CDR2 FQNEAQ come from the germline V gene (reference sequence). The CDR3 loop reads CASSADRQGGPHGYTF. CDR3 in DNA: TGTGCCAGCAGCGCAGATCGACAGGGGGGCCCTCATGGCTACACCTTC.